Below, 2 T cell receptor beta chains from the same sample are listed, as sequenced in a study of blood T cells in healthy people across ages. The second PCR ran roughly 6 to 11 cycles with a sample-barcoded 5' primer and J-beta primers. In TCRdb, the 5' RACE reads were re-called with MiXCR into one record per CDR3 protein. The sample holds about 290,000 distinct CDR3 sequences; roughly 29% are singletons and the top ten take over 25%. The sample was blood. These receptor sequences come from a woman in her 70s in good health.

This clonotype has a handful of counts. The chain uses TRBV7-3 and TRBJ2-5; D might be TRBD2 (5 bases). This CDR3 has 13 residues. V lost 3 bases and J 1 base, leaving 6 bases between the germline ends. CDR1 and CDR2 from the germline V gene are SGHTA and FQGTGA. CDR3 nucleotide sequence: TGTGCCAGCAGCTTGGAGGTCCAAGAGACCCAGTACTTC. Its protein product is CASSLEVQETQYF.

This clonotype was observed a handful of times. The chain joins TRBV6-1 to TRBJ2-1; weak D call: TRBD2 (6 bases). With 7 bases removed from V and 3 bases from J, the gap between germline ends came to 16 bases. From germline, CDR1 is MNHNS and CDR2 SASEGT. This CDR3 has 15 amino acids. CDR3 nucleotides: TGTGCCAGCACCCGAGGGCGGGGAGTCTACAATGAGCAGTTCTTC. The encoded protein is CASTRGRGVYNEQFF.